This T cell receptor beta chain was documented in a study of blood T cell repertoires in COVID-19. Across the study: Samples taken during acute and convalescent COVID-19 were collected in the United States, Italy and Spain. Sources were T cells, B-cell-depleted T cells, or PBMCs; the material itself was cDNA or gDNA.

CDR1 and CDR2 (germline): SGHRS, YFSETQ. CDR3 length: 13 amino acids. V gave up 0 bases and J gave up 5 bases, with 8 bases separating them. As processed by the authors: The assay estimated nucleated cells by amplifying reference gene primers. Sequencing was performed with immunoSEQ multiplex PCR; in TCRdb, only in-frame clones are kept and a portion is missing. V and J calls and clone size come straight from that table; D and trimming were deduced from the DNA. The sample records about 360,000 clones, around 88% being singletons. What was sequenced was peripheral blood. The TCR sequence derives from an older woman with COVID-19, enrolled during active disease. The chain uses TRBV5-1 and TRBJ1-2, with D perhaps matching TRBD1 (6 bases). The CDR3 loop reads CASSLEGGYGYTF. As DNA, the CDR3 is TGCGCCAGCAGCTTGGAAGGGGGATATGGCTACACCTTC. The full variable domain, completed using reference TRBV5-1 and TRBJ1-2, is KAGVTQTPRYLIKTRGQQVTLSCSPISGHRSVSWYQQTPGQGLQFLFEYFSETQRNKGNFPGRFSGRQFSNSRSEMNVSTLELGDSALYLCASSLEGGYGYTFGSGTRLTVV.